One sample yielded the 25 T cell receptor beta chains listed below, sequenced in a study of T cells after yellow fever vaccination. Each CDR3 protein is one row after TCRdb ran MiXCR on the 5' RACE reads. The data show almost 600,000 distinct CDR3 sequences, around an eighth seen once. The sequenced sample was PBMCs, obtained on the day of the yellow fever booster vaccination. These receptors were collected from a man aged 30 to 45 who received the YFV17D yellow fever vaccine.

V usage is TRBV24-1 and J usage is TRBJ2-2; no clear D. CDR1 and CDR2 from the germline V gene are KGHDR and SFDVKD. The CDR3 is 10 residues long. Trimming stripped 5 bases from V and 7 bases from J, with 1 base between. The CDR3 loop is CATSGGELFF. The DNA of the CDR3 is TGTGCCACCAGTGGCGGGGAGCTGTTTTTT.

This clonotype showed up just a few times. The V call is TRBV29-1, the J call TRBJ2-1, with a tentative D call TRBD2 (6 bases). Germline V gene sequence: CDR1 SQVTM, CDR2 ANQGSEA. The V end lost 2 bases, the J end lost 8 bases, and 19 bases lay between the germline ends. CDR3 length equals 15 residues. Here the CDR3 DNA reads TGCAGCGTTGAATACGGGGAGGTCAGCAATGATGAGCAGTTCTTC. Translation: CSVEYGEVSNDEQFF.

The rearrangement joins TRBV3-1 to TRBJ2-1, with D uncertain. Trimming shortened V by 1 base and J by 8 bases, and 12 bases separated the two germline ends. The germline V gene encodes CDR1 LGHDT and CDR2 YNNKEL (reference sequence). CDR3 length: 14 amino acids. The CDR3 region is CASSQGARLYEQFF. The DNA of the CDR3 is TGTGCCAGCAGCCAAGGGGCCCGCCTCTATGAGCAGTTCTTC.

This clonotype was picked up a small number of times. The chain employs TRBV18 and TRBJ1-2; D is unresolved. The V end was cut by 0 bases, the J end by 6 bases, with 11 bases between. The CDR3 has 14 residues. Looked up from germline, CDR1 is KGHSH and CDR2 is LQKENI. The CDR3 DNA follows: TGTGCCAGCTCACCACCAGGGTTGAATGATGGCTACACCTTC. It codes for CASSPPGLNDGYTF.

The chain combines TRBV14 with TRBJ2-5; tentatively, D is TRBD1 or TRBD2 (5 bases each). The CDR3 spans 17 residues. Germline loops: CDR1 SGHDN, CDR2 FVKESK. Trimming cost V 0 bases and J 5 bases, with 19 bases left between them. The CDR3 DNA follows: TGTGCCAGCAGCCAAGATGAAGGTGGGACCCCAGCCGAGACCCAGTACTTC. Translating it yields CASSQDEGGTPAETQYF.

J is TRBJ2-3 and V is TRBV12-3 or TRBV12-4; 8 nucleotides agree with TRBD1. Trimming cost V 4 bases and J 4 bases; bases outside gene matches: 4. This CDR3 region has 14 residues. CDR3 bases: TGTGCCAGCAGTTCGACAGGGGACCCAGATACGCAGTATTTT. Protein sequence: CASSSTGDPDTQYF.

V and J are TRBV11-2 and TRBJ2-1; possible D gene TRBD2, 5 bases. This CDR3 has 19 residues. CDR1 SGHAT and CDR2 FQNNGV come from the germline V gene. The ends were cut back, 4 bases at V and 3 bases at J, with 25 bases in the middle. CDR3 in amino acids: CASSSRPGSPSKIYNEQFF. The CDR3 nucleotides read TGTGCCAGCAGCTCGCGACCAGGATCCCCTAGCAAGATCTACAATGAGCAGTTCTTC. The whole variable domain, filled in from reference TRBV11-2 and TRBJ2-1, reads EAGVAQSPRYKIIEKRQSVAFWCNPISGHATLYWYQQILGQGPKLLIQFQNNGVVDDSQLPKDRFSAERLKGVDSTLKIQPAKLEDSAVYLCASSSRPGSPSKIYNEQFFGPGTRLTVL.

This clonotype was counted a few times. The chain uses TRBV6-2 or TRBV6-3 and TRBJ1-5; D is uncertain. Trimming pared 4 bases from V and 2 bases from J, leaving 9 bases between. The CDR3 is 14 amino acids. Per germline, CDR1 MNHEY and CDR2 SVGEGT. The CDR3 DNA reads TGTGCCAGCAGTTGGGCTGTGGGCAATCAGCCCCAGCATTTT. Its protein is CASSWAVGNQPQHF.

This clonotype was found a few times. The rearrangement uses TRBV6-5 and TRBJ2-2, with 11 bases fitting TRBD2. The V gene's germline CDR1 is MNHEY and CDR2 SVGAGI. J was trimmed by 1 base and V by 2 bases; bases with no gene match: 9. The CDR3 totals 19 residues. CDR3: CASSYEATGTSGNTGELFF. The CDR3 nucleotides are TGTGCCAGCAGTTACGAAGCTACCGGGACTAGCGGGAACACCGGGGAGCTGTTTTTT.

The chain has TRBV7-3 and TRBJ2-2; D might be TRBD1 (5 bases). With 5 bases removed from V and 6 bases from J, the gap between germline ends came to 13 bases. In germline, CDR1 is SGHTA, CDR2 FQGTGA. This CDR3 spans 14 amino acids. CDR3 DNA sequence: TGTGCCAGCAGCCCTTTTTCACAGGCCGGGGAGCTGTTTTTT. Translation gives CASSPFSQAGELFF.

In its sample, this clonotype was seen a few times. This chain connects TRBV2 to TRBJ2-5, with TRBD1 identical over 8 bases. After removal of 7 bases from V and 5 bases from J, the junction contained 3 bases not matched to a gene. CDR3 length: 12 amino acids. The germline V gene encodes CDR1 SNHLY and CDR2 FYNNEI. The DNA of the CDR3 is TGTGCCAGCACGGACAGGGTCGAGACCCAGTACTTC. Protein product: CASTDRVETQYF.

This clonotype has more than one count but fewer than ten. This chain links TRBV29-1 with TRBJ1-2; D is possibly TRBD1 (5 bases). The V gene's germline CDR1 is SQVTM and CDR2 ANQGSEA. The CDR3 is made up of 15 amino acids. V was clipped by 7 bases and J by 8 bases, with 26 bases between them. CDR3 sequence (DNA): TGCAGCGCTTTTTCCGGGACGGGCGATGACGGGGGCTACACCTTC. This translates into CSAFSGTGDDGGYTF.

In DNA form, the CDR3 reads TGTGCCAGCAGGGGGGGGGAAAAACTTAATTCACCCCTCCACTTT. Translation gives CASRGGEKLNSPLHF. The chain links TRBV6-1 to TRBJ1-6; possibly TRBD1 for D (5 bases). CDR3 length: 15 residues. CDR1 MNHNS and CDR2 SASEGT come from the germline V gene. V lost 6 bases to trimming and J lost 6 bases, with 15 bases between them.

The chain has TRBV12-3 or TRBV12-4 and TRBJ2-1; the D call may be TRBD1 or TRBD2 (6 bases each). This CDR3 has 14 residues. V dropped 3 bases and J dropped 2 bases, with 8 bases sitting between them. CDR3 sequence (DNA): TGTGCCAGCAGTTTCCGGGGGCCCTACAATGAGCAGTTCTTC. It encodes CASSFRGPYNEQFF.

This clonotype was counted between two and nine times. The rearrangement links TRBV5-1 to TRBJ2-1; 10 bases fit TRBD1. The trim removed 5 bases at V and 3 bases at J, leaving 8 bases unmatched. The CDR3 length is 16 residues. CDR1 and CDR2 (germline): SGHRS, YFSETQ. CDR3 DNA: TGCGCCAGCAGTCATGGTCGGACAGGGGGCTACAATGAGCAGTTCTTC. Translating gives CASSHGRTGGYNEQFF.

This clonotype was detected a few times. The CDR3 region has the DNA TGCAGCGTTGGGGCACGGTCCTACGAGCAGTACTTC. This translates into CSVGARSYEQYF. The J gene is TRBJ2-7, the V gene TRBV29-1; D is undetermined. The germline V gene encodes CDR1 SQVTM and CDR2 ANQGSEA. CDR3 length: 12 amino acids. The ends were cut back, 4 bases at V and 1 base at J, with 8 bases in the middle.

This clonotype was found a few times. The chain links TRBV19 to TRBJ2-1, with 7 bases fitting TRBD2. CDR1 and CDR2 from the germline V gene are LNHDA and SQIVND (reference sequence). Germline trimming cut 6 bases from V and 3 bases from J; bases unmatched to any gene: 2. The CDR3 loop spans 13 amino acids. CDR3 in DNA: TGTGCCAGTAGCGGGAGGCTCTACAATGAGCAGTTCTTC. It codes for CASSGRLYNEQFF.

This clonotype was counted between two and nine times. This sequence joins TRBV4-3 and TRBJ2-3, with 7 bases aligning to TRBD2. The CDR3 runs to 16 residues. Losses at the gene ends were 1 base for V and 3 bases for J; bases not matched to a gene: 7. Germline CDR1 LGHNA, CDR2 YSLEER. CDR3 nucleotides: TGCGCCAGCAGCCAAGGGGTGGGAGGGACGACAGATACGCAGTATTTT. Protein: CASSQGVGGTTDTQYF.

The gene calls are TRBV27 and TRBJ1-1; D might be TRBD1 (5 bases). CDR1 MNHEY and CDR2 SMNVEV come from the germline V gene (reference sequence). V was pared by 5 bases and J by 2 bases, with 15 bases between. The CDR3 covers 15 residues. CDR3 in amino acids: CASSGMGRGNTEAFF. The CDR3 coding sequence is TGTGCCAGCAGTGGAATGGGAAGGGGTAACACTGAAGCTTTCTTT.

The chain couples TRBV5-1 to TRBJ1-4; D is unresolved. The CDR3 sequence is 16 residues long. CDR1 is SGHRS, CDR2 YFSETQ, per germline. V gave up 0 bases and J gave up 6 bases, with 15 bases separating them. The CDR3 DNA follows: TGCGCCAGCAGCTTGGAGGGAGGCGGGCTAGATGAAAAACTGTTTTTT. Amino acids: CASSLEGGGLDEKLFF.

The DNA for the CDR3 is TGTGCCTGGGGTAGGACATCCACAGATACGCAGTATTTT. It encodes CAWGRTSTDTQYF. The chain has TRBV30 and TRBJ2-3; tentatively, D is TRBD1 (5 bases). V was shortened by 5 bases and J by 2 bases, with 11 bases between the two germline ends. This CDR3 is built from 13 residues. Germline-derived CDR1 and CDR2 are GTSNPN and SVGIG (reference sequence).

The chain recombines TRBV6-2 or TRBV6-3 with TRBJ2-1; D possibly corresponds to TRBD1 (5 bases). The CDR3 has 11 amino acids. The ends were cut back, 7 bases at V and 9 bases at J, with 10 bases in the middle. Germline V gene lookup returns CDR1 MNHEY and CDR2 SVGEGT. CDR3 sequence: CASNFQGEQFF. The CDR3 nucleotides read TGTGCCAGCAATTTCCAGGGTGAGCAGTTCTTC.

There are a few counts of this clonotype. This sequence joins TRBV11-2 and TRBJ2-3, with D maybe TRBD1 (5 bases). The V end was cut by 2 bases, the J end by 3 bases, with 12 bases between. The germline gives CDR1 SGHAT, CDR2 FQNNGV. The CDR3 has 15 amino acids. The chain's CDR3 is CASSLRQGQTDTQYF. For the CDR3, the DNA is TGTGCCAGCAGCTTAAGGCAGGGCCAGACAGATACGCAGTATTTT. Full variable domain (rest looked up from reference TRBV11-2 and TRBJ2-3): EAGVAQSPRYKIIEKRQSVAFWCNPISGHATLYWYQQILGQGPKLLIQFQNNGVVDDSQLPKDRFSAERLKGVDSTLKIQPAKLEDSAVYLCASSLRQGQTDTQYFGPGTRLTVL.

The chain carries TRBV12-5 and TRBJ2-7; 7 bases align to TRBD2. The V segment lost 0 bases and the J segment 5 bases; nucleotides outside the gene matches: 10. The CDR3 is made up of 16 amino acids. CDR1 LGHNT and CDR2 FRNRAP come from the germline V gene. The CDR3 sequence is CASGLVLSGKVNEQYF. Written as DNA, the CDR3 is TGTGCTAGTGGTTTGGTACTGAGCGGGAAAGTGAACGAGCAGTACTTC.

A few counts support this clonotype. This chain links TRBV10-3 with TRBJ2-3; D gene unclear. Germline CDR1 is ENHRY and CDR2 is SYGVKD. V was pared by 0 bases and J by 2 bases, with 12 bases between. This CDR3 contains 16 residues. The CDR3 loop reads CAISESNRGITDTQYF. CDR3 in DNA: TGTGCCATCAGTGAGTCGAATCGTGGGATCACAGATACGCAGTATTTT.